Following are 2 T cell receptor beta chains from one sample sequenced in a study of siplizumab effects on memory and regulatory T cells. Assay: immunoSEQ multiplex PCR; the TCRdb copy retains only in-frame clones and omits some. The sample includes more than 85,000 clones, 92% of them seen just once. Sequencing was performed on Tregs sorted from blood. These receptors originate from a human donor in good health.

V and J are TRBV6-5 and TRBJ1-1; 7 bases are shared with TRBD1. The CDR3 runs 14 residues. V lost 5 bases, J lost 5 bases, and 8 bases stayed unmatched. Germline-derived CDR1 and CDR2 are MNHEY and SVGAGI. CDR3 protein: CASSIRQGLTEAFF. As DNA, the CDR3 is TGTGCCAGCAGTATCCGACAGGGTCTAACTGAAGCTTTCTTT.

The rearrangement joins TRBV6-5 to TRBJ1-2, with D tentatively TRBD1 (6 bases). Germline V gene sequence: CDR1 MNHEY, CDR2 SVGAGI. CDR3 length: 12 residues. Trimming removed 5 bases at V and 7 bases at J, with 11 bases between. CDR3 in amino acids: CASSKNRVGYTF. The CDR3 region has the DNA TGTGCCAGCAGTAAGAACAGGGTTGGCTACACCTTC.